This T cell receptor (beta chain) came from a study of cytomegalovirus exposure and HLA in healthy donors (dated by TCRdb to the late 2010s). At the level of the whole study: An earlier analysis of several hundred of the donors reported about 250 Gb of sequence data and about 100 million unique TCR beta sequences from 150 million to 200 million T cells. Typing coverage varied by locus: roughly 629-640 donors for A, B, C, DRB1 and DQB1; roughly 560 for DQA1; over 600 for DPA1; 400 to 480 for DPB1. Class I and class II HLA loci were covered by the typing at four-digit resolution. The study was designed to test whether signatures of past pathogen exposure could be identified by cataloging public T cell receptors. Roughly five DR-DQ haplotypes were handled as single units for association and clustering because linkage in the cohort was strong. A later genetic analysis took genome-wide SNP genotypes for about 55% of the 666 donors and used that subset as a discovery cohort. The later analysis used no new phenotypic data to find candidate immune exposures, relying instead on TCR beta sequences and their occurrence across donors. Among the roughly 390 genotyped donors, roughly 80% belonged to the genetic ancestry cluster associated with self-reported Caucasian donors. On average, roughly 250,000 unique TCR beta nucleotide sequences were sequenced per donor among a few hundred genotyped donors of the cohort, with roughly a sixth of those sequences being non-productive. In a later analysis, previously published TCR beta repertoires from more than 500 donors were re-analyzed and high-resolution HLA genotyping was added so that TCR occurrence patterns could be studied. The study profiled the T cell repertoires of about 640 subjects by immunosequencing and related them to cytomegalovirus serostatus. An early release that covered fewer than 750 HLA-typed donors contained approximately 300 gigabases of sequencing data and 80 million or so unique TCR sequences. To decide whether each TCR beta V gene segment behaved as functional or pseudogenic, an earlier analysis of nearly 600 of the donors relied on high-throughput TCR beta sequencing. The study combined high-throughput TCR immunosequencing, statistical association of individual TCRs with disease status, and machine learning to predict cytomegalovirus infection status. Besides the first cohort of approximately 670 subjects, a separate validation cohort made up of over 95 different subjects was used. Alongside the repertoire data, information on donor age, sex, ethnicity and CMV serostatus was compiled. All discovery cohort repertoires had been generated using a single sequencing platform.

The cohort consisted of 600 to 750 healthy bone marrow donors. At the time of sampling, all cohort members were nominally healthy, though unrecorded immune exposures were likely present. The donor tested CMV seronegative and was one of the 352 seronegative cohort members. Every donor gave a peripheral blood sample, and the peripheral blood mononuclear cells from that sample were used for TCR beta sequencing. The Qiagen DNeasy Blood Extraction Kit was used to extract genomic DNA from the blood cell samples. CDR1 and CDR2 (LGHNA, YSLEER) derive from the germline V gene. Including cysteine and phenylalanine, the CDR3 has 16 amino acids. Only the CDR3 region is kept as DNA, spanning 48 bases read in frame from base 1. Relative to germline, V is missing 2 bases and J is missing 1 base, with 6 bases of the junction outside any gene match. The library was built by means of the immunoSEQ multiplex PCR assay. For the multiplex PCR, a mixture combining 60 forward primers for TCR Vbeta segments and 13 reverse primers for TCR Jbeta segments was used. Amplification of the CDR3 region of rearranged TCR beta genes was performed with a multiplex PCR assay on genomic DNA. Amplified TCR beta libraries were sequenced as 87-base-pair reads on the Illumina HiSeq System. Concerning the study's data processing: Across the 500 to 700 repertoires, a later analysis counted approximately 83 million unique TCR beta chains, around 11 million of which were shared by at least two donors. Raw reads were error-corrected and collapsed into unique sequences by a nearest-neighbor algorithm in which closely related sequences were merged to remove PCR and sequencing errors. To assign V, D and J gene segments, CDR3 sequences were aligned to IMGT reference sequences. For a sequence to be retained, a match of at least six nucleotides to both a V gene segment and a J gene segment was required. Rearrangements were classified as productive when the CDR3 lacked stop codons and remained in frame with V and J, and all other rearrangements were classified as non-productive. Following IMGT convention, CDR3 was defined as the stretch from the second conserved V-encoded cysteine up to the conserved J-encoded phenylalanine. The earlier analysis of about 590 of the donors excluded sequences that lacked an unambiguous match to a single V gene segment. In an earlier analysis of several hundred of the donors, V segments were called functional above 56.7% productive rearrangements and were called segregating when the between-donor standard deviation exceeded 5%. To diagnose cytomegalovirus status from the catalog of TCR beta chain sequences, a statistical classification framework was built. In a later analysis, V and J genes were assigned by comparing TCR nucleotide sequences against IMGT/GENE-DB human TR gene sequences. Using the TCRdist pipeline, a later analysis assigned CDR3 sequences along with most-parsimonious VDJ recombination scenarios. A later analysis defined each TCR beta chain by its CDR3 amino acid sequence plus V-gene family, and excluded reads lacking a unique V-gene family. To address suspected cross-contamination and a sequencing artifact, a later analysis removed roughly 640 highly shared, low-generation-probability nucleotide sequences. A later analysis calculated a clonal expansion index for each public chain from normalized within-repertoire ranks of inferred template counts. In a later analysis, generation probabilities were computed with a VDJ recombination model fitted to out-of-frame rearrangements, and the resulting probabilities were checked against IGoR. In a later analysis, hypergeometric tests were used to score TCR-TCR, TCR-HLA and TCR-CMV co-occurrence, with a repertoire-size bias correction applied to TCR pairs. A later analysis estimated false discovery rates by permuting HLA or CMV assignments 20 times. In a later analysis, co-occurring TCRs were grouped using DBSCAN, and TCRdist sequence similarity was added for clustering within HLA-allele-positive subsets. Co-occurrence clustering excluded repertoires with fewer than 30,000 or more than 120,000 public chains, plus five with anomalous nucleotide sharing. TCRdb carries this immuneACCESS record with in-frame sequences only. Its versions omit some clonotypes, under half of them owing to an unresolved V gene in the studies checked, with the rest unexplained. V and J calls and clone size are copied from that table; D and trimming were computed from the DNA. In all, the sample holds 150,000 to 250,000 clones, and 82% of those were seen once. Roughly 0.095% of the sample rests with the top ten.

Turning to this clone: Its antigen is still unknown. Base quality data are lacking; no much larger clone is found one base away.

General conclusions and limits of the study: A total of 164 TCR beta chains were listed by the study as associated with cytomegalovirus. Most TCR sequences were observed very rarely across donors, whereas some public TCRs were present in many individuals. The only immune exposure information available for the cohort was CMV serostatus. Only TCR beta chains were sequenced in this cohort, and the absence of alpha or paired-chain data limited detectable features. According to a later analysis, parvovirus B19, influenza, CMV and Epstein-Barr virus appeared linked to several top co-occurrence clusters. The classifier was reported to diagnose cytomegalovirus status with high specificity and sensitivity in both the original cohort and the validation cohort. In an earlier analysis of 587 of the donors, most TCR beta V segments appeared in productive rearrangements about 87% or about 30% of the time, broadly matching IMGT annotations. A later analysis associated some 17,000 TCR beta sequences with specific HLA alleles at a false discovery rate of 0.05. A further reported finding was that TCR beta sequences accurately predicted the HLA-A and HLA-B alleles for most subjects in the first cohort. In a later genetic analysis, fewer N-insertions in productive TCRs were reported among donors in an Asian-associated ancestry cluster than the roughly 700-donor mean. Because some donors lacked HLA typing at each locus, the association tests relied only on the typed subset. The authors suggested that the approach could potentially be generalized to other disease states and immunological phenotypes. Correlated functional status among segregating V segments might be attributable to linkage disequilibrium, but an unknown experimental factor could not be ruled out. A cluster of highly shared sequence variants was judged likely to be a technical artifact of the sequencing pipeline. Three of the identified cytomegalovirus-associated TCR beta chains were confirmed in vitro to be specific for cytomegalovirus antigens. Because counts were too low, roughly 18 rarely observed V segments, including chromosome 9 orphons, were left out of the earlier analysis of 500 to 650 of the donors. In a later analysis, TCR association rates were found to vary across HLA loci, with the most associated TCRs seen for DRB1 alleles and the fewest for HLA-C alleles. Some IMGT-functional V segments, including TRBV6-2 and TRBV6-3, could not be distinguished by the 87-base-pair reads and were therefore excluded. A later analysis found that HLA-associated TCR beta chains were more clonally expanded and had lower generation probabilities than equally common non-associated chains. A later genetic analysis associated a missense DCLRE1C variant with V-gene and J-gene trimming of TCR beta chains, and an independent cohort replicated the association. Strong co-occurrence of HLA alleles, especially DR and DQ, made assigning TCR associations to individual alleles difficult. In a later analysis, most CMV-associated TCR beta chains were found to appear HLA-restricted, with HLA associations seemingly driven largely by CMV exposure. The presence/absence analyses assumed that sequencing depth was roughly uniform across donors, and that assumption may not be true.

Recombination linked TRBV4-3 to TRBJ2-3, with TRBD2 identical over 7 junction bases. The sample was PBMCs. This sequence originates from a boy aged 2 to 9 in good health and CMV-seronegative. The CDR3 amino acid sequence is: CASSQKGGPGTDTQYF. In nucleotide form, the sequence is TGCGCCAGCAGCCAAAAGGGAGGGCCGGGCACAGATACGCAGTATTTT.